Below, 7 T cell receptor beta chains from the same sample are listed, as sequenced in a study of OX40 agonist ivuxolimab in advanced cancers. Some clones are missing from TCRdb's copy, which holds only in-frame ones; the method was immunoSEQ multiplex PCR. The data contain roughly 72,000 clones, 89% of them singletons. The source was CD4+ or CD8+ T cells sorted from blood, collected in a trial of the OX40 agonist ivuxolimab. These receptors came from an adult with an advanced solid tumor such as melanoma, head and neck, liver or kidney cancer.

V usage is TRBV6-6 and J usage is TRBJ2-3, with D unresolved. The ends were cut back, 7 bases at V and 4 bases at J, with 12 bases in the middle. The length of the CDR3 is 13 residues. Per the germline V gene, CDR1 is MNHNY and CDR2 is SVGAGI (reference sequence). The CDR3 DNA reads TGTGCCAGCAATGACGACCCAGCAGATACGCAGTATTTT. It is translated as CASNDDPADTQYF.

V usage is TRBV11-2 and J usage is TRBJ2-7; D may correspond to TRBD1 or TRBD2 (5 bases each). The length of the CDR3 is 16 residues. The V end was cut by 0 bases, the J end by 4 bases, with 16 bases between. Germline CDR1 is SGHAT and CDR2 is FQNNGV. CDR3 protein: CASSLDGGWSTYEQYF. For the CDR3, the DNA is TGTGCCAGCAGCTTAGATGGGGGATGGTCCACGTACGAGCAGTACTTC. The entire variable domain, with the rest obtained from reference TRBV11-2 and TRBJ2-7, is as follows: EAGVAQSPRYKIIEKRQSVAFWCNPISGHATLYWYQQILGQGPKLLIQFQNNGVVDDSQLPKDRFSAERLKGVDSTLKIQPAKLEDSAVYLCASSLDGGWSTYEQYFGPGTRLTVT.

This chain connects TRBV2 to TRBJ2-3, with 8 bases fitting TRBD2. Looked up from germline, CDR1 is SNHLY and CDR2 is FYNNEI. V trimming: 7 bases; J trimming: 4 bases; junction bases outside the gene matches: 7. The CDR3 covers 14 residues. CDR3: CASKYGRASDTQYF. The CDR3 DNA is TGTGCCAGCAAGTACGGGAGGGCATCAGATACGCAGTATTTT.

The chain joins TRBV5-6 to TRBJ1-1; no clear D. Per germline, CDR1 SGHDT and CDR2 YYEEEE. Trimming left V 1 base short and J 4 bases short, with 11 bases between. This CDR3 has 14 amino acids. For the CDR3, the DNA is TGTGCCAGCAGCTTGTCGGGGAGCGGCACTGAAGCTTTCTTT. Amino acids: CASSLSGSGTEAFF.

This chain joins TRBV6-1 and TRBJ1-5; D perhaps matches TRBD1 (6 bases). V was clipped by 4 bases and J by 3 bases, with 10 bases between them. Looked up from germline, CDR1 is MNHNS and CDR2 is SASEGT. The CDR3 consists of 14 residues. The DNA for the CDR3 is TGTGCCAGCAGTGCAGACAGGTTCAATCAGCCCCAGCATTTT. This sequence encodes CASSADRFNQPQHF.

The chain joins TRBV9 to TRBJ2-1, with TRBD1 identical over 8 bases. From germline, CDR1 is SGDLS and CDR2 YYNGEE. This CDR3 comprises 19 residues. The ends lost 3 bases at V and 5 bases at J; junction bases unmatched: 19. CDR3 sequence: CASSALSRGPLMWNNEQFF. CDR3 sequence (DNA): TGTGCCAGCAGCGCACTAAGCAGGGGGCCACTTATGTGGAACAATGAGCAGTTCTTC.

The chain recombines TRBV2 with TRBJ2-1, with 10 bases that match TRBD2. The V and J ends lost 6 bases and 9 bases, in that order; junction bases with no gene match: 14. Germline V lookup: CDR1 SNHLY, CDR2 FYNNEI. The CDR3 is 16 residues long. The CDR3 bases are TGTGCCAGCAGAGCGACTAGCGGGTTTCCCGAGGCTGAGCAGTTCTTC. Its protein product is CASRATSGFPEAEQFF.